One and the same sample provided the 15 T cell receptor beta chains below, sequenced in a study of post-analysis software for immune sequencing data. General study results and limits: The study found TRBV5-6, TRBV5-1 and TRBV20-1 among five or six TRBV segments more frequent in patients than controls.

These receptors' antigens are unknown. cDNA libraries for TCR beta contained unique molecular identifiers. TCRdb independently ran MiXCR on the PCR reads; one entry per CDR3 protein. This sample has about 540,000 distinct CDR3 sequences, with around 31% found just once. Material: blood. Receptors were obtained from a girl aged 2 to 17 with multiple sclerosis.

V gene TRBV20-1 combines with J gene TRBJ2-7; 10 bases fit TRBD2. The DNA matches TRBJ2-5 better at its end, which makes the J call doubtful. The germline gives CDR1 DFQATT, CDR2 SNEGSKA (reference sequence). The CDR3 is made up of 17 amino acids. As DNA, the CDR3 is TGCAGTGCTAGGTCAAGCGGGGGGGGTTCAGGGCAGGAGACCCAGTACTTC. This encodes CSARSSGGGSGQETQYF.

As DNA, the CDR3 is TGCAGTGCTAAAGATTCGCGACAGCTTTTGTACACTGAAGCTTTCTTT. Encoded protein: CSAKDSRQLLYTEAFF. This chain links TRBV20-1 with TRBJ1-1; D possibly corresponds to TRBD1 (5 bases). The CDR3 length is 16 residues. CDR1 is DFQATT, CDR2 SNEGSKA, per germline (reference sequence). The ends were cut back, 4 bases at V and 3 bases at J, with 21 bases in the middle.

The table lists this clonotype with many counts. V and J are TRBV6-5 and TRBJ1-2, with 8 bases aligning to TRBD1. The CDR3 loop spans 14 amino acids. The germline CDR1 and CDR2 sequences are MNHEY and SVGAGI. After removal of 0 bases from V and 4 bases from J, the junction contained 1 base not matched to a gene. The CDR3 DNA reads as TGTGCCAGCAGTTACTCGACAGGGGTCTATGGCTACACCTTC. It specifies CASSYSTGVYGYTF.

This clonotype was detected only a few times. This chain uses TRBV5-4 with TRBJ1-1; D not resolved. The CDR3 loop spans 12 amino acids. Deletions cut 2 bases from V and 7 bases from J, with 9 bases between. Per germline, CDR1 SGHNT and CDR2 YYREEE (reference sequence). In DNA form, the CDR3 reads TGTGCCAGCAGCTTCGGGGATGGTGAAGCTTTCTTT. Residues: CASSFGDGEAFF.

This clonotype has just a few counts. V gene TRBV13 combines with J gene TRBJ2-1, with TRBD2 matching 8 bases. J was trimmed by 5 bases and V by 0 bases; bases with no gene match: 3. The CDR3 covers 15 residues. From germline, CDR1 is PRHDT and CDR2 FYEKMQ (reference sequence). The CDR3 region is CASSLGGGADNEQFF. The CDR3 DNA is TGTGCCAGCAGCTTAGGCGGGGGGGCCGACAATGAGCAGTTCTTC.

The V and J genes are TRBV12-3 or TRBV12-4 and TRBJ2-7; D may match TRBD1 or TRBD2 (5 bases each). The CDR3 consists of 16 residues. V was shortened by 11 bases and J by 0 bases, with 23 bases between the two germline ends. The CDR3 loop is CAGRVVRGKTSYEQYF. The CDR3 nucleotides read TGTGCCGGGCGAGTAGTGAGGGGAAAAACCTCCTACGAGCAGTACTTC.

The gene calls are TRBV6-5 and TRBJ1-2, with D unresolved. Per the germline V gene, CDR1 is MNHEY and CDR2 is SVGAGI. CDR3 size: 13 residues. Between the trimmed V and J ends, which lost 2 bases and 6 bases, there was a span of 10 bases. CDR3 coding DNA: TGTGCCAGCAGTTACGGTCTGGCGGATGGCTACACCTTC. Amino acid sequence: CASSYGLADGYTF.

The rearrangement joins TRBV3-1 to TRBJ2-1; 13 bases line up with TRBD2. This CDR3 region has 15 residues. J lost 10 bases, V lost 4 bases, and 7 bases had no gene match. In germline, CDR1 is LGHDT, CDR2 YNNKEL (reference sequence). The CDR3 DNA sequence: TGTGCCAGCAGCCCCACTGGACTAGCGGGAGACGAGCAGTTCTTC. Its protein is CASSPTGLAGDEQFF.

This clonotype was detected only a few times. This sequence joins TRBV20-1 and TRBJ1-2, with TRBD1 matching 7 bases. V gave up 2 bases and J gave up 7 bases; unmatched junction bases: 7. The CDR3 has 13 residues. Germline loops: CDR1 DFQATT, CDR2 SNEGSKA (reference sequence). The chain's CDR3 is CSARKGARSGYTF. The CDR3, as DNA: TGCAGTGCTAGAAAGGGGGCGCGATCTGGCTACACCTTC.

The chain employs TRBV6-1 and TRBJ1-1, with 12 bases lining up with TRBD1. The CDR3 has 18 residues. Trimming cost V 6 bases and J 3 bases; bases outside gene matches: 14. Looked up from germline, CDR1 is MNHNS and CDR2 is SASEGT. The CDR3 region is CASSSGGGQGAGDTEAFF. The CDR3 nucleotides are TGTGCCAGCAGCTCTGGGGGGGGACAGGGGGCAGGGGACACTGAAGCTTTCTTT.

The chain joins TRBV7-2 to TRBJ2-3; TRBD2 aligns across 7 bases. Trimming removed 5 bases from V and 7 bases from J; junction bases left unmatched: 12. From germline, CDR1 is SGHTA and CDR2 FQGNSA. The CDR3 is made up of 15 amino acids. The CDR3 region is CASSPHPGRPNTQYF. The CDR3 nucleotides read TGTGCCAGCAGCCCCCACCCCGGGAGGCCCAATACGCAGTATTTT.

The chain has TRBV7-9 and TRBJ2-7; D is uncertain. The germline gives CDR1 SEHNR, CDR2 FQNEAQ (reference sequence). This CDR3 region has 16 residues. Trimming cost V 0 bases and J 0 bases, with 12 bases left between them. In DNA, the CDR3 is TGTGCCAGCAGCTTAGCGATGGACGGTAGCTCCTACGAGCAGTACTTC. Translating it yields CASSLAMDGSSYEQYF.

This clonotype has more than one count but fewer than ten. V and J are TRBV28 and TRBJ2-5, with D perhaps given as TRBD1 or TRBD2 (5 bases each). CDR3 length: 13 residues. Trimming took off 6 bases at V and 3 bases at J, with 11 bases between the two ends. Germline V gene data show CDR1 as MDHEN and CDR2 as SYDVKM. The CDR3 protein is CASSGTAEETQYF. The CDR3, as DNA: TGTGCCAGCAGCGGGACGGCAGAAGAGACCCAGTACTTC. Full variable domain (outside the CDR3, taken from reference TRBV28 and TRBJ2-5): DVKVTQSSRYLVKRTGEKVFLECVQDMDHENMFWYRQDPGLGLRLIYFSYDVKMKEKGDIPEGYSVSREKKERFSLILESASTNQTSMYLCASSGTAEETQYFGPGTRLLVL.

A word on this clonotype: At one end the junction does not follow the germline gene, possibly because of a read error. The chain combines TRBV12-3 or TRBV12-4 with TRBJ2-3; 8 nucleotides line up with TRBD1. This CDR3 is 16 amino acids long. CDR3 region: CASSLRTGQETDTEYF. DNA for the CDR3: TGTGCCAGCAGTTTGAGGACGGGACAGGAGACAGATACGGAGTATTTT.

There are a few counts of this clonotype. The chain carries TRBV11-3 and TRBJ2-7; D remains unclear. V was trimmed by 0 bases and J by 5 bases, leaving 11 bases between them. The CDR3 has 14 residues. Germline loops: CDR1 SGHNT, CDR2 YENEEA. The CDR3 here is CASSLDRFGNEQYF. The DNA of the CDR3 is TGTGCCAGCAGCTTAGACAGGTTCGGAAACGAGCAGTACTTC. Full variable domain (remainder filled in from reference TRBV11-3 and TRBJ2-7): EAGVVQSPRYKIIEKKQPVAFWCNPISGHNTLYWYLQNLGQGPELLIRYENEEAVDDSQLPKDRFSAERLKGVDSTLKIQPAELGDSAVYLCASSLDRFGNEQYFGPGTRLTVT.